This T cell receptor (beta chain) comes out of a study of regulatory T cells in long-lasting Graves disease. Study-wide context: The definition of persistent Graves' disease was over 5 years of antithyroid drugs with positive TSH receptor antibodies.

A remark on this clonotype: Its antigen is as yet unknown.

According to the study, TCR beta libraries were built with iRepertoire HTBI primers and CDR3-region Arm-PCR. Each CDR3 protein is one row after TCRdb ran MiXCR on the multiplex PCR reads. The sample comprises hundreds of thousands of distinct CDR3 sequences, 25% to 35% of which are singletons, and about two fifths rests with the top ten. Time point reported: persistent/refractory GD, antithyroid drugs over 5 years with positive TRAb. The TCR library was made from RNA that had been extracted from PBMCs in TRIzol. Whole-study results and caveats: Researchers examined only peripheral blood and not thyroid tissue. Newly diagnosed disease favored TRBV20-1 and TRBJ2-1 over persistent disease.

Germline V gene lookup returns CDR1 SEHNR and CDR2 FQNEAQ (reference sequence). This CDR3 spans 12 amino acids. With 5 bases removed from V and 8 bases from J, the gap between germline ends came to 12 bases. V gene TRBV7-9 combines with J gene TRBJ1-2; no clear D gene. Sequences were derived from peripheral blood mononuclear cells (PBMCs), sampled when the disease was refractory, from a patient treated with antithyroid drugs. This TCR came from a female donor with Graves disease. For the CDR3, the DNA is TGTGCCAGCAGCGACGGGTTGACGGGCTACACCTTC. It is translated as CASSDGLTGYTF.